This T cell receptor beta chain was profiled in a study of vaccination and CD4 T cells after COVID-19 (dated by TCRdb to 2021 to 2024). Context from the whole study: Convalescent patients had a positive SARS-CoV-2 result on nasal swab PCR, and of these patients, nine had mild disease and one had severe disease. The convalescent cohort included six males and four females, with two Hispanic individuals, seven Caucasians, two Asians and one multiracial person. Participants got two doses of the Pfizer-BioNTech BNT162b2 vaccine (n=8) or two doses of the Moderna mRNA-1273 vaccine (n=2). Post-COVID blood samples from convalescent patients were collected a median of 101 days after diagnosis, with a range of roughly 35 to 161 days. The time from the second vaccine dose to post-vaccine blood sampling had a median of roughly 72 days and ranged from about 14 to 250 days. The cultures were stimulated with overlapping spike peptide pools from SARS-CoV-2 and from the common cold coronaviruses HCoV-NL63, HCoV-OC43 and HCoV-229E. Control cultures received a CEFX viral epitope pool as the positive control, an HIV-1 Nef peptide pool as the negative control, or no peptide. In around nine COVID-19 convalescent patients and 4 infection-naive healthy vaccine recipients, the spike-specific CD4+ TCR repertoire before mRNA vaccination was compared with the repertoire after mRNA vaccination.

Reading the label with the study, this specimen's treatment or condition is: roughly 10-day PBMC culture with coronavirus spike peptide pools or control peptides (ViraFEST assay). The ViraFEST assay, used in the study, expanded antigen-specific T cells with peptide pools and then identified the expanded clonotypes through TCR sequencing. The positive SARS-CoV-2 PCR tests of the convalescent patients were dated from March to December 2020, before the Alpha, Beta and Delta variants emerged in the United States. Each well held 2.2 million or so PBMCs cultured in IMDM containing roughly 5% human AB serum and approximately 9.8 IU/ml IL-2, with around 9.7 ug/ml peptide pools added. On days 3 and 7, half of the culture medium was replaced with fresh IL-2-containing medium. After ten to eleven days of culture, CD4+ T cells were isolated by negative selection using the EasySep CD4+ T cell isolation kit. Ficoll-Paque Plus gradient centrifugation was used to isolate PBMCs from whole blood, and the isolated PBMCs were then either used fresh or cryopreserved at -140C. Triplicate wells were generally used for each culture condition.

What the study reported, not specific to this receptor: Of the vaccine-specific clones found in convalescent patients, nearly all (304 of 307) were mono-reactive for SARS-CoV-2 spike instead of being cross-reactive with common cold coronaviruses. In convalescent patients, a median approximately 83% of post-vaccine SARS-CoV-2-reactive clones were detected only after vaccination, and vaccine-specific priming was suggested by this finding. Relatively few convalescent patients were included in the study, and early timepoints after natural infection were not analyzed. The median number of SARS-CoV-2-reactive clonotypes rose from 21 after infection to 38 after vaccination, but the change was not significant.

The library was made by PCR. TCR sequencing of DNA from cultured CD4+ T cells used the Oncomine TCR Beta short-read assay at the Johns Hopkins FTIC core. The QIAamp micro DNA kit was used to extract genomic DNA from the cultured CD4+ T cells. Oncomine TCR Beta libraries made from cultured CD4+ T cells were pooled using unique dual indexes and sequenced on an Illumina iSeq 100. Regarding the original processing steps: Non-productive sequences were removed, and CDR3s that did not start with C, did not end with F or W, or were shorter than 7 amino acids were discarded. The MANAFEST web application was used to identify antigen-specific clonotypes by comparing peptide-stimulated wells against reference wells and other culture wells. To be called positive, a clone needed an FDR below 0.05, an odds ratio above 5, and a productive frequency above 0.1% in at least two of three replicate wells. A clonotype counted as cross-reactive if it showed significant expansion both in the SARS-CoV-2 spike wells and in at least one common cold coronavirus spike condition. Using R version 3.6.1, CDR3 homology was evaluated through Levenshtein distances (stringdist) along with unrooted phylogenetic trees (ape). TCRdb cleaned the public reads at Q25 with fastp, built clones with MiXCR and kept in-frame beta chains. Here each entry gathers all rows of one CDR3 protein and keeps the most common genes and DNA. TCRdb, rather than the study authors, made the V and J calls. This sample holds 1,500 to 2,000 distinct CDR3 sequences; 54% were observed only once. The biggest ten clones account for approximately 85% of the sample.

V was cut back by 5 bases and J by 3 bases, leaving a gap of 13 bases between them. The CDR3 has 13 amino acids, counting the end cysteine and phenylalanine. Only the CDR3 DNA is retained, 39 bases long and in frame from the first base. Based on the germline V gene (reference sequence), the CDR1 and CDR2 sequences are DFQATT and SNEGSKA. In this sample, this clonotype turned up a few times. Which antigen it targets is not known. Base qualities are missing; no much larger clone stands one base away. Recombination linked TRBV20-1 to TRBJ1-1; the D gene identity is not certain. The sequence came from a human donor who had recovered from COVID-19. The sequencing here drew on CD4+ T cells from blood, cultured in vitro, taken after SARS-CoV-2 vaccination. This receptor has the CDR3 CSAPLRSDTEAFF. In nucleotide form, the sequence is TGCAGTGCTCCATTGAGGAGTGACACTGAAGCTTTCTTT.